The entry that follows covers one T cell receptor beta chain sequence. The target antigen is unknown. Trimming stripped 2 bases from V and 2 bases from J, with 5 bases between. The CDR3 totals 13 residues. Germline-derived CDR1 and CDR2 are ENHRY and SYGVKD. These data are taken from a study of T cell repertoires in cytomegalovirus infection. Study as a whole: Selection of CMV epitopes for the study included recently identified HLA-C-restricted and well-studied HLA-B-restricted ones.

TCRdb analysed the reads with MiXCR anew, one entry per CDR3 protein. The sample holds 40,000 to 60,000 distinct CDR3 sequences; about a fifth are singletons and the top ten take 80% to 90%. This clonotype was obtained from a human donor in good health (CMV status not recorded). Some clones in this sample may be carry-over from other donors' samples. The V call is TRBV10-3, the J call TRBJ2-3; tentatively, D is TRBD1 (5 bases). The sequences come from CD8+ T cells from cultured PBMCs, collected from culture after CMV antigen stimulation. CDR3 in DNA: TGTGCCATCAGTGAGGGGGCCACAGATACGCAGTATTTT. This encodes CAISEGATDTQYF.